This T cell receptor (beta chain) was sequenced in a study of shared clonotypes between healthy human individuals. Study context: Each donor's CD4 naive and CD4 memory cells filled three plates apiece, CD8 naive two, and CD8 memory one.

The CDR3 is made up of 16 amino acids. CDR1 is SEHNR, CDR2 FQNEAQ, per germline (reference sequence). The germline V and J ends were trimmed by 5 bases and 8 bases, with 22 bases remaining between them. Study donors comprised healthy, HIV-negative adults devoid of recent acute infection or vaccination. Using approximately 200 ng DNA, tens of thousands of T cell genomes, the sorted-subset replicate PCRs were run. Generated by immunoSEQ multiplex PCR, the TCRdb table keeps only in-frame clones and is missing some. The table has more than 1,200,000 clones, 97% to 99% seen once. Sequencing input: naive CD4+ T cells sorted from blood. Subset described: CD45RA+ positively selected. The clonotype originates from a man between 25 and 39 years old in good health. The chain employs TRBV7-9 and TRBJ2-1; weak D call: TRBD1 (6 bases). CDR3 loop: CASSLVKRTVLDEQFF. The CDR3 bases are TGTGCCAGCAGCCTAGTTAAGAGGACAGTTCTGGATGAGCAGTTCTTC.